A selection of T cell receptor beta chains follows, all from one sample in a study of T cells after yellow fever vaccination. TCRdb reanalysed the 5' RACE reads using MiXCR and keeps one entry per CDR3 protein. The top ten clones hold approximately 3.5% of a sample with 250,000 to 300,000 distinct CDR3 sequences, roughly 4.8% of them seen once. The specimen comprised CD4+ T cells sorted from PBMCs, sampled on the day of the yellow fever booster vaccination. These receptors all stem from a man between 18 and 35 years old who received the YFV17D yellow fever vaccine. Each CDR3 is given with its conserved first and last residue. The D gene is left open where the match is weak. Not every row has a clone size; where given, it reads once, few, many or a size class.

TRBD2	TRBV12-3/TRBV12-4	-	TRBJ2-2	CATATGGSSGELFF	TGTGCCACCGCCACGGGGGGTTCTTCGGGGGAGCTGTTTTTT
-	TRBV6-1	few	TRBJ2-2	CASSELGFSGELFF	TGTGCCAGCAGTGAATTGGGTTTCTCCGGGGAGCTGTTTTTT
TRBD1	TRBV29-1	few	TRBJ1-2	CSGSDRGNGYTF	TGCAGCGGCAGTGACAGGGGAAATGGCTACACCTTC
TRBD1	TRBV5-1	many	TRBJ1-5	CASSPTGTGGTQPQHF	TGCGCCAGCAGCCCAACCGGGACAGGGGGCACTCAGCCCCAGCATTTT
-	TRBV29-1	few	TRBJ2-1	CSVARLGAGDNEQFF	TGCAGCGTGGCCCGCCTTGGGGCAGGGGATAATGAGCAGTTCTTC
-	TRBV11-2	-	TRBJ1-5	CASSRGTFTYSNQPQHF	TGTGCCAGCAGTCGCGGGACCTTCACGTATAGCAATCAGCCCCAGCATTTT
TRBD1	TRBV19	-	TRBJ1-2	CASRADQGAGGYTF	TGTGCCAGTAGAGCTGACCAGGGGGCCGGGGGCTACACCTTC
TRBD1	TRBV5-5	many	TRBJ2-3	CAKWTGITDTQYF	TGTGCCAAATGGACAGGGATCACAGATACGCAGTATTTT
TRBD1	TRBV7-2	-	TRBJ1-2	CASSRGTGGVYGYTF	TGTGCCAGCAGCCGAGGGACAGGGGGCGTTTATGGCTACACCTTC
-	TRBV20-1	few	TRBJ1-1	CSARDRVGLEGAFF	TGCAGTGCTAGAGATCGAGTAGGGCTGGAGGGGGCTTTCTTT
TRBD1	TRBV5-1	few	TRBJ1-3	CASSRSGQGASGGNTIYF	TGCGCCAGCAGCCGATCCGGACAGGGGGCTTCTGGTGGAAACACCATATATTTT
-	TRBV7-8	-	TRBJ1-4	CASSLVRESQKLFF	TGTGCCAGCAGCTTAGTCAGGGAAAGTCAAAAACTGTTTTTT
-	TRBV6-2/TRBV6-3	-	TRBJ1-1	CASTPGELNTEAFF	TGTGCCAGCACCCCGGGGGAGTTGAACACTGAAGCTTTCTTT
TRBD1	TRBV27	few	TRBJ1-5	CASSGTGGYSNQPQHF	TGTGCCAGCAGTGGGACAGGGGGGTATAGCAATCAGCCCCAGCATTTT
TRBD1	TRBV29-1	many	TRBJ1-1	CSVRDRASVTEAFF	TGCAGCGTACGGGACAGGGCGAGTGTCACTGAAGCTTTCTTT
TRBD2	TRBV3-1	-	TRBJ2-3	CASSPGGGLGDTQYF	TGTGCCAGCAGCCCCGGGGGGGGCCTTGGAGATACGCAGTATTTT
TRBD1	TRBV24-1	many	TRBJ2-3	CATSDLRGTGGTDTQYF	TGTGCCACCAGTGATTTGCGGGGGACAGGGGGCACAGATACGCAGTATTTT
TRBD1	TRBV5-1	few	TRBJ1-1	CASSQTGDKNTEAFF	TGCGCCAGCAGTCAGACAGGGGACAAGAACACTGAAGCTTTCTTT
TRBD1	TRBV4-1	-	TRBJ2-5	CASSQDLGAGGETQYF	TGCGCCAGCAGCCAAGATCTGGGGGCAGGGGGAGAGACCCAGTACTTC
TRBD1	TRBV4-2	-	TRBJ1-5	CASSRTGADQPQHF	TGTGCCAGCAGCCGGACAGGGGCCGATCAGCCCCAGCATTTT
TRBD2	TRBV6-6	many	TRBJ2-5	CATGGRGETQYF	TGTGCCACGGGGGGGCGGGGAGAGACCCAGTACTTC
-	TRBV4-3	-	TRBJ2-7	CASSQDRGTHYLYEQYF	TGCGCCAGCAGCCAAGATCGAGGAACCCACTACCTCTACGAGCAGTACTTC
-	TRBV12-3/TRBV12-4	-	TRBJ1-5	CASSFGGGRQPQHF	TGTGCCAGCAGTTTTGGGGGCGGGAGGCAGCCCCAGCATTTT
TRBD1	TRBV6-5	few	TRBJ2-4	CASSRDTGVAAKNIQYF	TGTGCCAGCAGCCGCGATACAGGGGTTGCGGCCAAAAACATTCAGTACTTC
-	TRBV10-3	-	TRBJ2-1	CAISLTRGYNEQFF	TGTGCCATCAGCCTAACCCGGGGCTACAATGAGCAGTTCTTC
TRBD1	TRBV12-3/TRBV12-4	few	TRBJ1-3	CASRPTGGLGNTIYF	TGTGCCAGCAGGCCAACAGGGGGCCTTGGAAACACCATATATTTT
TRBD2	TRBV6-5	few	TRBJ2-4	CASSLLAGGRNIQYF	TGTGCCAGCAGTCTACTAGCGGGGGGGCGAAACATTCAGTACTTC
TRBD1	TRBV19	many	TRBJ1-5	CASSPGRGRHYSNQPQHF	TGTGCCAGTAGTCCGGGGAGGGGGCGACATTATAGCAATCAGCCCCAGCATTTT
-	TRBV5-5	many	TRBJ1-5	CASSPVSFNQPQHF	TGTGCCAGCAGTCCCGTTTCCTTCAATCAGCCCCAGCATTTT
-	TRBV5-1	many	TRBJ2-5	CASSFRGETQYF	TGCGCCAGCAGCTTCAGGGGAGAGACCCAGTACTTC
TRBD2	TRBV12-3/TRBV12-4	few	TRBJ2-1	CASSKLAGDHNEQFF	TGTGCCAGCAGCAAGCTAGCGGGGGACCACAATGAGCAGTTCTTC
TRBD2	TRBV5-1	few	TRBJ2-1	CASSLDLGGASGGARNEQFF	TGCGCCAGCAGCTTGGACCTGGGAGGGGCTAGCGGGGGGGCGAGGAATGAGCAGTTCTTC
-	TRBV20-1	-	TRBJ2-5	CSAALLGAETQYF	TGCAGTGCTGCCTTACTAGGGGCAGAGACCCAGTACTTC